This is a list of T cell receptor beta chains from one sample in a study of identical twins. MiXCR, run by TCRdb on the 5' RACE reads, gives a single entry per CDR3 protein. Of around 280,000 distinct CDR3 sequences detected, about 8.9% appear once; the ten largest clones hold 2% to 2.5%. The data were also submitted as part of a second study, on yellow fever vaccine responses in identical twins.

Source material: memory (CD45RO+) T cells sorted from blood. The receptors were gathered from a young woman in good health. CDR3s include the opening cysteine and the closing phenylalanine or tryptophan. D genes are given only for firm matches. A row's size may be missing; if present it is once, few, many or a size class.

D gene	J gene	V gene	clone size	CDR3 DNA	CDR3 protein
.	TRBJ1-2	TRBV23-1	few	TGCGCCAGCAGTCAATCTACGTGGACCGCCTCGTGGGGCTACACCTTC	CASSQSTWTASWGYTF
.	TRBJ1-2	TRBV20-1	.	TGCAGTGCTAGTAATGGGGGTTCTGGCTACACCTTC	CSASNGGSGYTF
TRBD2	TRBJ2-3	TRBV5-1	many	TGCGCCAGCAGGGGTCGGGGGGGCAGCGAGGATACGCAGTATTTT	CASRGRGGSEDTQYF
.	TRBJ1-4	TRBV11-1	many	TGTGCCAGCAGCCCCCCGGGACGGGGGTCGGGGTATAATGAAAAACTGTTTTTT	CASSPPGRGSGYNEKLFF
.	TRBJ2-5	TRBV20-1	.	TGCAGTGCAGTAGTCAGTACCCTCCAAGAGACCCAGTACTTC	CSAVVSTLQETQYF
.	TRBJ1-5	TRBV6-1	few	TGTGCCAGCAGTGAAGCGCTGGGCAGGGGACGGCAGCCCCAGCATTTT	CASSEALGRGRQPQHF
.	TRBJ2-1	TRBV7-9	many	TGTGCCAGCAGCCTCCTAGGAGAGGCTCCTAATGAGCAGTTCTTC	CASSLLGEAPNEQFF
.	TRBJ1-4	TRBV16	many	TGTGCCAGCAGCCAATCTGGCCCAGGGGTCGGAGAAAAACTGTTTTTT	CASSQSGPGVGEKLFF
TRBD1	TRBJ1-1	TRBV12-3/TRBV12-4	many	TGTGCCAGCAGCAGGGGGCCGAACACTGAAGCTTTCTTT	CASSRGPNTEAFF
.	TRBJ1-2	TRBV6-1	few	TGTGCCAGCAGTGAAGGGACTGCTTCCTATGGCTACACCTTC	CASSEGTASYGYTF
TRBD2	TRBJ2-4	TRBV12-3/TRBV12-4	once	TGTGCCTTCAGTTTAAGAGGACTAGCGGTTCTAGCCAAAAACATTCAGTACTTC	CAFSLRGLAVLAKNIQYF
.	TRBJ2-7	TRBV28	many	TGTGCCAGCAGTTTCTCGGGCACGGCCGGCGAGCAGTACTTC	CASSFSGTAGEQYF
TRBD1	TRBJ2-2	TRBV20-1	few	TGCAGTGCTAGAGAGCCGGGACAGGGCGCGAACACCGGGGAGCTGTTTTTT	CSAREPGQGANTGELFF
.	TRBJ1-1	TRBV7-7	.	TGTGCCAGCAGCTTAGTAACACCAGGGCTGAACACTGAAGCTTTCTTT	CASSLVTPGLNTEAFF
.	TRBJ2-3	TRBV5-4	once	TGTGCCAGCAGCCCAACGAGGACAGATACGCAGTATTTT	CASSPTRTDTQYF
.	TRBJ2-4	TRBV7-9	many	TGTGCCAGCACCGAAGGATTAGCCAAAAACATTCAGTACTTC	CASTEGLAKNIQYF
TRBD1	TRBJ1-6	TRBV5-5	many	TGTGCCAGCAGCCTTGGACAGGAACGATCACCCCTCCACTTT	CASSLGQERSPLHF
.	TRBJ1-1	TRBV2	few	TGTGCCAGCAGTGAAGGACAGGAGGGGAACACTGAAGCTTTCTTT	CASSEGQEGNTEAFF
TRBD1	TRBJ2-3	TRBV24-1	.	TGTGCCACCAGTGACACCAGGGGGCCAGGTGATACGCAGTATTTT	CATSDTRGPGDTQYF
TRBD2	TRBJ2-1	TRBV20-1	few	TGCAGTGCCCGACGGGCTAGCGGGGGCACCTATTCCTACAATGAGCAGTTCTTC	CSARRASGGTYSYNEQFF
.	TRBJ2-7	TRBV5-1	many	TGCGCCAGCAGGCGGGACAGCCCGAGCTCCTACGAGCAGTACTTC	CASRRDSPSSYEQYF
.	TRBJ1-2	TRBV6-1	.	TGTGCCGGACGGGTTGAGGGGAGAGAGGGCTACACCTTC	CAGRVEGREGYTF
.	TRBJ1-1	TRBV19	.	TGTGCCAGTAGTATAGTAACAGGGCGGGACACTGAAGCTTTCTTT	CASSIVTGRDTEAFF
.	TRBJ2-2	TRBV7-2	.	TGTGCCAGCAGCCCCCGTCGACTAATTTCGAACACCGGGGAGCTGTTTTTT	CASSPRRLISNTGELFF
.	TRBJ2-3	TRBV15	.	TGTGCCACCAGCAGGGAGGGGATCATCCGCGCGCAGTATTTT	CATSREGIIRAQYF
.	TRBJ1-2	TRBV7-2	.	TGTGCCAGCAGCTTATCGGGGTTTGGCTACACCTTC	CASSLSGFGYTF
TRBD1	TRBJ1-2	TRBV7-6	few	TGTGCCAGCAGCTTAATGGGCGGCCCTGGACAGGGTTATGATGGCTACACCTTC	CASSLMGGPGQGYDGYTF
.	TRBJ2-3	TRBV24-1	few	TGTGCCACCAGTGATTTGGTTATGGGTTACAGCACAGATACGCAGTATTTT	CATSDLVMGYSTDTQYF
.	TRBJ2-5	TRBV12-3/TRBV12-4	many	TGTGCCAGCAGCCGCGGACAGAGCAGCGTAGAGACCCAGTACTTC	CASSRGQSSVETQYF
TRBD1	TRBJ2-7	TRBV20-1	many	TGCAGTGCTAGAGACCGACAGGGGACCGCCTACGAGCAGTACTTC	CSARDRQGTAYEQYF
.	TRBJ2-7	TRBV3-1	.	TGTGCCAGCAGCCAAGATCGGGAGAGGCCCCGCTACGAGCAGTACTTC	CASSQDRERPRYEQYF
.	TRBJ2-1	TRBV28	many	TGTGCCAGCAGTCCCCGCCGACCCAGTTCCAATGAGCAGTTCTTC	CASSPRRPSSNEQFF
TRBD2	TRBJ2-1	TRBV9	few	TGTGCCAGCAGCGGGACCGGGACTAGCGGGAGCGGGGTGCAGTTCTTC	CASSGTGTSGSGVQFF
.	TRBJ1-1	TRBV24-1	many	TGTGCCACCAGTGATCTAAGGGTTGAAGCTTTCTTT	CATSDLRVEAFF
TRBD2	TRBJ2-3	TRBV7-7	.	TGTGCCAGCAGCTCCGAGGGCGGGGGTACGCAGTATTTT	CASSSEGGGTQYF
.	TRBJ1-5	TRBV12-3/TRBV12-4	many	TGTGCCAGCAGGGGGACCTGGAATAACAATCAGCCCCAGCATTTT	CASRGTWNNNQPQHF
.	TRBJ2-1	TRBV29-1	.	TGCAGCGGGGACGGTTACAATGAGCAGTTCTTC	CSGDGYNEQFF
.	TRBJ2-3	TRBV29-1	.	TGCAGCGTCTTAGCGATACTAAGGGGGACAGATACGCAGTATTTT	CSVLAILRGTDTQYF
TRBD2	TRBJ2-1	TRBV7-9	many	TGTGCCAGCAGCGCAGGTAGCGGGAGGATGGCCAATGAGCAGTTCTTC	CASSAGSGRMANEQFF
TRBD1	TRBJ1-6	TRBV4-1	many	TGCGCCAGCAGCCGACAGGGCGGAGTGGGTTCACCCCTCCACTTT	CASSRQGGVGSPLHF
.	TRBJ1-6	TRBV27	few	TGTGCCAGCAGTTTGATATTTAACGGGAGGACTTCACCCCTCCACTTT	CASSLIFNGRTSPLHF